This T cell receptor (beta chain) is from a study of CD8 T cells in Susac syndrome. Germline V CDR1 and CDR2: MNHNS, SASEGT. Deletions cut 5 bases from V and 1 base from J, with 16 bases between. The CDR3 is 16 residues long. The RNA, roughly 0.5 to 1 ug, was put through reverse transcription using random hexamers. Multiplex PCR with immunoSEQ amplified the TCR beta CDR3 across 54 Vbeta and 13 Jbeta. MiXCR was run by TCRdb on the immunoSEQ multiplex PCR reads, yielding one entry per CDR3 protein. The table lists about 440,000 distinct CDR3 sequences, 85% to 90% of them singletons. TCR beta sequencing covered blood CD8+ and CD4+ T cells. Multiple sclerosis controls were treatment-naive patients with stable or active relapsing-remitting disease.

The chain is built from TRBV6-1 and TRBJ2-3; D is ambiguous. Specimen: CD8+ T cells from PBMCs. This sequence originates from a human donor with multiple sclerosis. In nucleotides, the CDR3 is TGTGCCAGCAGTCCAACCACCGGGTGGGGCACAGATACGCAGTATTTT. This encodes CASSPTTGWGTDTQYF.